The clone carrying this T cell receptor beta chain has a handful of counts. Its specificity is not known. This CDR3 spans 13 amino acids. Trimming took off 2 bases at V and 5 bases at J, with 10 bases between the two ends. Per germline, CDR1 SGHNT and CDR2 YYREEE (reference sequence). Via the markers CD45RO/CCR7/CD25/CD127/CD95/CD27, stem cell-like memory, regulatory, central memory and naive CD4+ cells were sorted. Sorted populations all had greater than 98% purity. This record belongs to a study of beta chain features in type 1 diabetes. Study-level background: Analysis included 95 million to 140 million sorted cells drawn from all samples. Overall study results and limits: For patients and controls alike, PCR might favor shorter templates to the same degree.

The sequenced template was cDNA made from the entire isolated RNA. The repertoire was sequenced with immunoSEQ multiplex PCR; TCRdb's copy has only in-frame clones and lacks some. The data show around 300,000 clones, 12% to 15% seen once. The TCR comes from a man between 25 and 39 years old in good health. This chain links TRBV5-4 with TRBJ1-2; no definite D call. The sample taken for sequencing was central memory CD4+ T cells from blood. As DNA, the CDR3 is TGTGCCAGCAGCTTACCCCGCGAGTATGGCTACACCTTC. Encoded protein: CASSLPREYGYTF.